The sequence of this T cell receptor (beta chain) was determined in a study of blood T cell repertoires in COVID-19. Study-wide background: PBMCs, B-cell-depleted T cells, or T cells provided the cDNA or gDNA that made up the material.

Authors' processing steps: Nucleated cell counts were estimated from reference gene primer amplification. The method was immunoSEQ multiplex PCR; TCRdb's version includes in-frame clones alone and lacks a portion of them. V, J and clone size are taken as reported in that table, and D and trimming were inferred from the DNA itself. Among fewer than 300,000 clones, about 87% were seen once, and the ten largest hold approximately 1.2%. Adults between about 18 and 89 years of age took part from 20 to 25 US areas. CDR1 SGDLS and CDR2 YYNGEE come from the germline V gene. Trimming removed 3 bases from V and 8 bases from J, with 17 bases in between. The CDR3 length is 15 residues.

This TCR was sampled from a woman in her thirties or forties with acute COVID-19. The sample taken for sequencing was PBMCs or T cells enriched from blood (not recorded which). The chain employs TRBV9 and TRBJ1-4; a weak D match, TRBD1 (6 bases). This CDR3 reads CASSGRTESWEKLFF. CDR3 sequence (DNA): TGTGCCAGCAGCGGACGGACAGAGTCTTGGGAAAAACTGTTTTTT.